This T cell receptor beta chain appears in the sequencing data of a study of blood T cells in healthy people across ages. This clonotype has only a few counts. Each of the donors had around 9 milliliters of peripheral blood drawn into EDTA-treated Vacutainer tubes. Combining a sample-barcoded 5' primer with a J-beta primer mix, a second PCR ran for roughly 7 to 12 cycles. TCRdb reanalysed the 5' RACE reads using MiXCR and keeps one entry per CDR3 protein. The data show about 1.6 million distinct CDR3 sequences, approximately 32% seen once. The CDR3 spans 13 residues. Germline assignment: CDR1 MDHEN and CDR2 SYDVKM. Trimming left V 3 bases short and J 4 bases short, with 9 bases between.

The rearrangement links TRBV28 to TRBJ1-1; D is unresolved. The specimen was blood. The TCR was taken from a woman in her 30s in good health. The CDR3 DNA follows: TGTGCCAGCAGTTTGCCAGGTCGCACTGAAGCTTTCTTT. It codes for CASSLPGRTEAFF.